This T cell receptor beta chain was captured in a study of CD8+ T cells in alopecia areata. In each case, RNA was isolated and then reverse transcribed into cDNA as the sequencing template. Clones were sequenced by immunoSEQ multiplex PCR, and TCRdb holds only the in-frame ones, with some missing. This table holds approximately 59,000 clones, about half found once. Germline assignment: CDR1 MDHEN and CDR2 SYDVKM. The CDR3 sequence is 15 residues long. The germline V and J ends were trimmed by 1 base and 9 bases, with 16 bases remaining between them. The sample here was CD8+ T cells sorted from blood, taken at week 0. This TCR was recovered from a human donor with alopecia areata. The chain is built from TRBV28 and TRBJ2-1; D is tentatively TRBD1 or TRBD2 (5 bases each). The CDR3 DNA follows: TGTGCCAGCAGTTTATTGGGGCTAGGGAGCGGTGAGCAGTTCTTC. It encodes CASSLLGLGSGEQFF.